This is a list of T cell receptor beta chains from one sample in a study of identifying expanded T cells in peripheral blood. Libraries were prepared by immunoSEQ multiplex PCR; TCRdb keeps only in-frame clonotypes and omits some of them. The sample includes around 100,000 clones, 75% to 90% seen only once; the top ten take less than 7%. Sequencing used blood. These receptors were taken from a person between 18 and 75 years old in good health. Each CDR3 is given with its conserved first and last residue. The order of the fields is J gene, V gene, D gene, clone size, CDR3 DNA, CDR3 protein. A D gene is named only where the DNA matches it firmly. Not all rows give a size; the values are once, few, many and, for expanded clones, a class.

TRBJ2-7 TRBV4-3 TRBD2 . TGCGCCAGCAGCCAAGAGACTAGCGGGAGGTCCGAGCAGTACTTC CASSQETSGRSEQYF
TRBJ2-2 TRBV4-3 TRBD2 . TGCGCCAGCAGCCCGGGACTAGCGGGAGGGCCTATCACCGGGGAGCTGTTTTTT CASSPGLAGGPITGELFF
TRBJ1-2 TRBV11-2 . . TGTGCCAGCAGCTTAGGCAGGACTTATGGCTACACCTTC CASSLGRTYGYTF
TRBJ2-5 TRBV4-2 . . TGTGCCAGCAGCCAAGGACGGGAGCAAGAGACCCAGTACTTC CASSQGREQETQYF
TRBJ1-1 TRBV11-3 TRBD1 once TGTGCCAGCAGCTCAGGACAGGGAAAGAACACTGAAGCTTTCTTT CASSSGQGKNTEAFF
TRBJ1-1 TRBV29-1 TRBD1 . TGCAGCGTTTCAAGGGGGCACCCAAACACTGAAGCTTTCTTT CSVSRGHPNTEAFF
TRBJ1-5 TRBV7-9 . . TGTGCCAGCAGCCCGGACAGTGGCAATCAGCCCCAGCATTTT CASSPDSGNQPQHF
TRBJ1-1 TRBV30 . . TGTGCCTGGCAGAAAGGTCCTCCTCGGGGGACTGAAGCTTTCTTT CAWQKGPPRGTEAFF
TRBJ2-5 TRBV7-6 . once TGTGCCAGCAGCCCCCCCCTCCAAGAGACCCAGTACTTC CASSPPLQETQYF
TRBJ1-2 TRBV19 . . TGTGCCAGTAGTATAGTTCCAGGGAACTATGGCTACACCTTC CASSIVPGNYGYTF
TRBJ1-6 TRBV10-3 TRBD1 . TGTGCCATCAGTGAAGCGACAGGGGGATCTCAGCCCCTCCACTTT CAISEATGGSQPLHF
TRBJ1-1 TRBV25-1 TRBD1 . TGTGCCAGCAGGAAGACAGGGGGGAGGACTGAAGCTTTCTTT CASRKTGGRTEAFF
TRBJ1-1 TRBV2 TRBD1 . TGTGCCAGCAGTGAAAGGGGGCCCACTGAAGCTTTCTTT CASSERGPTEAFF
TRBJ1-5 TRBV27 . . . CAYRCNQPQHF
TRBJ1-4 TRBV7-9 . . TGTGCCAGCAGCCGAGGTCCATCTGGAGGGACTAATGAAAAACTGTTTTTT CASSRGPSGGTNEKLFF
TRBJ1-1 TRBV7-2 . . TGTGCCAGCAGCACGAGTTTGGCCAGGAAAGCTTTCTTT CASSTSLARKAFF
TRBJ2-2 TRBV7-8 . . TGTGCCAGCAGCCGCCGACAGGCGAACACCGGGGAGCTGTTTTTT CASSRRQANTGELFF
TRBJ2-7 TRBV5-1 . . TGCGCCAGCAGCTTGGCCATGGCCCTAGGCCACGAGCAGTACTTC CASSLAMALGHEQYF
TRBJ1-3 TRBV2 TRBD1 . TGTGCCAGCAGTGGCAGGGGGATGAACTCTGGAAACACCATATATTTT CASSGRGMNSGNTIYF
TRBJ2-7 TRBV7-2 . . TGTGCCAGCAGCTTAGGCTCAGGGATAGGCGAGCAGTACTTC CASSLGSGIGEQYF
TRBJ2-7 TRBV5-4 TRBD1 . TGTGCCAGCAGCGCTTTGGGGACAGGGACTCCTTACGAGCAGTACTTC CASSALGTGTPYEQYF
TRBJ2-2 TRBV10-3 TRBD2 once TGTGCCATCAGTGGGACTAGCGGGGCCACCGGGGAGCTGTTTTTT CAISGTSGATGELFF
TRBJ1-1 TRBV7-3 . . TGTGCCAGCAGCTTAACCGGACCGAACACTGAAGCTTTCTTT CASSLTGPNTEAFF
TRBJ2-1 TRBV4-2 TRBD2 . TGTGCCAGCAGCCAGGGGACTAGCGGGAGAATTTACAATGAGCAGTTCTTC CASSQGTSGRIYNEQFF
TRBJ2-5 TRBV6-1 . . TGTGCCAGCAGCAGTAGTCAGGCAGGGACAAAGACCCAGTACTTC CASSSSQAGTKTQYF
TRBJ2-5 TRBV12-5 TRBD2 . TGTGCTAGTGGTTTGTCGAGCGGGGGGGCGGAGACCCAGTACTTC CASGLSSGGAETQYF
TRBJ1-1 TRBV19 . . TGTGCCAGTAGTATTGGGGCAGGGACCAGCACTGAAGCTTTCTTT CASSIGAGTSTEAFF
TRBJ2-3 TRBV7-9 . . TGTGCCAGCAGCTTCGTTGGGGTAGATACGCAGTATTTT CASSFVGVDTQYF
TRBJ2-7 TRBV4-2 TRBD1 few TGTGCCAGCAGCCAACTCCAGGGGGCCTACGAGCAGTACTTC CASSQLQGAYEQYF
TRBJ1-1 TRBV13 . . TGTGCCAGCAGCTTAGGGCAGGGAAACACTGAAGCTTTCTTT CASSLGQGNTEAFF
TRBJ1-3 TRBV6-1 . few TGTGCCAGCTTGAGCTCTGGAAACACCATATATTTT CASLSSGNTIYF
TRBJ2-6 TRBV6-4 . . TGTGCCGGCAGTGAGGTTTCTGGGGCCAACGTCCTGACATTC CAGSEVSGANVLTF
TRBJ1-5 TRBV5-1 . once TGCGCCAGCAGCTTGACGGGGGACGGTCAGCCCCAGCATTTT CASSLTGDGQPQHF
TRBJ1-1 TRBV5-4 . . TGTGCCAGCAGCTTGGTAGGAAGGGTAGAAAGGAACACTGAAGCTTTCTTT CASSLVGRVERNTEAFF
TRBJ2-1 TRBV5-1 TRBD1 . TGCGCCAGCAGCTTGGGACTTCAGGGGGCAGGTCCCTACAATGAGCAGTTCTTC CASSLGLQGAGPYNEQFF
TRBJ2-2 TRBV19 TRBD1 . TGTGCCAGTACCTCGATACCGGGACAGGCTGCGAACACCGGGGAGCTGTTTTTT CASTSIPGQAANTGELFF
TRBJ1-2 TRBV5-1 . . TGCGCCAGCAGCCCGGGGCTTCTCTATGGCTACACCTTC CASSPGLLYGYTF
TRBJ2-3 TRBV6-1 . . TGTGCCAGCAGCCTTTTGAGGGACCATACGCAGTATTTT CASSLLRDHTQYF
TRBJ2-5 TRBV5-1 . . TGCGCCAGCAGCTTGGAGGGTAGCGGAGTCCAAGAGACCCAGTACTTC CASSLEGSGVQETQYF
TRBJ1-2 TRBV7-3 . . TGCGCCAGCGCCGATCGGGCAGGGGCTAACTATGGCTACACCTTC CASADRAGANYGYTF
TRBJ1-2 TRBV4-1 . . TGCGCCAGCAGCCAAGTATGGGGTAACTATGGCTACACCTTC CASSQVWGNYGYTF